The 17 T cell receptor beta chains reported below all come from one sample, sequenced in a study of cytomegalovirus exposure and HLA in healthy donors. With 60 Vbeta and 13 Jbeta primers, the PCR was carried out. Repertoires were generated with immunoSEQ multiplex PCR, while TCRdb's copy carries only in-frame clones and drops some. The profile shows more than 90,000 clones, 65% to 85% of them singletons. Input material: PBMCs. Source of these receptors: a man over 45 in good health and CMV-seropositive.

The V and J genes are TRBV6-5 and TRBJ2-1, with 8 bases that match TRBD1. J lost 7 bases, V lost 0 bases, and 8 bases had no gene match. This CDR3 is 16 amino acids long. Germline CDR1 reads MNHEY; CDR2 reads SVGAGI. CDR3 nucleotides: TGTGCCAGCAGTTACTCCTCGGGACAGGTCGGTAATGAGCAGTTCTTC. This translates into CASSYSSGQVGNEQFF.

The chain is built from TRBV10-3 and TRBJ2-1; TRBD2 might be the D (6 bases). Germline CDR1 ENHRY, CDR2 SYGVKD. The ends were cut back, 0 bases at V and 2 bases at J, with 11 bases in the middle. CDR3 size: 16 residues. The CDR3 here is CAISESGRGAYNEQFF. As DNA, the CDR3 is TGTGCCATCAGTGAGTCGGGGCGGGGCGCCTACAATGAGCAGTTCTTC.

The V call is TRBV6-6, the J call TRBJ2-7; TRBD1 matches at 7 bases. CDR1 MNHNY and CDR2 SVGAGI come from the germline V gene (reference sequence). The CDR3 totals 15 residues. Unmatched junction bases numbered 10, after V lost 2 bases and J lost 6 bases. CDR3 bases: TGTGCCAGCAGTTACCTTGTAGACAGGGAAGGCGAGCAGTACTTC. Its translation: CASSYLVDREGEQYF.

The chain combines TRBV2 with TRBJ2-1; 8 bases agree with TRBD1. V dropped 5 bases and J dropped 7; count of bases not matched to a gene: 13. Germline V gene lookup returns CDR1 SNHLY and CDR2 FYNNEI. The CDR3 has 16 amino acids. The CDR3 is CASSLGQAGPTNEQFF. The DNA for the CDR3 is TGTGCCAGCAGTCTGGGACAGGCCGGACCTACAAATGAGCAGTTCTTC.

The rearrangement joins TRBV5-4 to TRBJ1-6; weak D call: TRBD1 (6 bases). The CDR3 extends over 14 amino acids. Trimming cost V 4 bases and J 10 bases, with 15 bases left between them. Looked up from germline, CDR1 is SGHNT and CDR2 is YYREEE (reference sequence). CDR3 region: CASSPPDRGSPLHF. As DNA, the CDR3 is TGTGCCAGCAGCCCGCCGGACAGAGGATCACCCCTCCACTTT.

The genes are TRBV28 and TRBJ1-1; TRBD1 matches 8 bases. Germline V gene data show CDR1 as MDHEN and CDR2 as SYDVKM. J was trimmed by 5 bases and V by 5 bases; bases with no gene match: 7. CDR3 length: 14 residues. CDR3 sequence: CASSPGRGRTEAFF. CDR3 nucleotides: TGTGCCAGCAGTCCTGGCAGGGGGCGAACTGAAGCTTTCTTT.

The chain joins TRBV27 to TRBJ2-7; TRBD1 aligns across 7 bases. Germline V CDR1 and CDR2: MNHEY, SMNVEV (reference sequence). The V and J ends lost 5 bases and 3 bases, in that order; junction bases with no gene match: 7. The CDR3 sequence is 14 residues long. The CDR3: CASSQGDRNYEQYF. CDR3 in DNA: TGTGCCAGCAGTCAGGGGGACAGAAACTACGAGCAGTACTTC.

The chain recombines TRBV11-2 with TRBJ2-3, with D maybe TRBD2 (7 bases). This CDR3 region has 17 residues. The germline V gene encodes CDR1 SGHAT and CDR2 FQNNGV. V lost 4 bases and J lost 9, with 26 bases in between. The CDR3 here is CASSSEGGGLLQITQYF. DNA for the CDR3: TGTGCCAGCAGCTCCGAGGGGGGGGGACTATTACAGATAACGCAGTATTTT.

This sequence joins TRBV2 and TRBJ2-5, with TRBD2 identical over 11 bases. Germline-derived CDR1 and CDR2 are SNHLY and FYNNEI. This CDR3 spans 16 amino acids. The V segment lost 0 bases and the J segment 5 bases; nucleotides outside the gene matches: 5. DNA for the CDR3: TGTGCCAGCAGTGAAGCCCCGACTAGCGGGACGGAGACCCAGTACTTC. As protein: CASSEAPTSGTETQYF.

CDR3 residues: CASYLGGGHTGELFF. The CDR3 nucleotides are TGTGCCAGTTACCTGGGGGGGGGCCACACCGGGGAGCTGTTTTTT. This rearrangement joins TRBV7-9 to TRBJ2-2; maybe TRBD2 (7 bases). V lost 9 bases to trimming and J lost 3 bases, with 17 bases between them. Per the germline V gene, CDR1 is SEHNR and CDR2 is FQNEAQ (reference sequence). The CDR3 length is 15 residues. Based on the CDR3 plus reference TRBV7-9 and TRBJ2-2, the full variable domain is DTGVSQNPRHKITKRGQNVTFRCDPISEHNRLYWYRQTLGQGPEFLTYFQNEAQLEKSRLLSDRFSAERPKGSFSTLEIQRTEQGDSAMYLCASYLGGGHTGELFFGEGSRLTVL.

J is TRBJ2-7 and V is TRBV4-1; 7 bases align to TRBD1. The CDR3 spans 16 residues. V was clipped by 2 bases and J by 0 bases; unmatched bases: 7. The germline V gene has CDR1 MGHRA and CDR2 YSYEKL. CDR3 in DNA: TGCGCCAGCAGCCAATCCGGGACAGCGACCTCCTACGAGCAGTACTTC. Protein: CASSQSGTATSYEQYF.

The V and J genes are TRBV5-1 and TRBJ1-2; 7 bases line up with TRBD1. CDR1 is SGHRS, CDR2 YFSETQ, per germline. The CDR3 is 14 residues long. The V and J ends lost 6 bases and 6 bases, in that order; junction bases with no gene match: 11. CDR3 DNA sequence: TGCGCCAGCAACTTTGGCACAGGGGCCGATGGCTACACCTTC. Its translation is CASNFGTGADGYTF. Drawing the rest from reference TRBV5-1 and TRBJ1-2, the complete variable domain is KAGVTQTPRYLIKTRGQQVTLSCSPISGHRSVSWYQQTPGQGLQFLFEYFSETQRNKGNFPGRFSGRQFSNSRSEMNVSTLELGDSALYLCASNFGTGADGYTFGSGTRLTVV.

This clone was recorded once. This chain joins TRBV7-2 and TRBJ2-3, with a possible D match to TRBD1 (6 bases). Germline CDR1 is SGHTA and CDR2 is FQGNSA. The CDR3 contains 16 residues. Trimming took 3 bases from V and 4 from J, leaving 17 bases between them. CDR3 amino acids: CASSFGQTVRPDTQYF. The CDR3 nucleotides read TGTGCCAGCAGCTTCGGACAGACCGTTAGGCCAGATACGCAGTATTTT.

This clone has just a few counts. J is TRBJ1-5 and V is TRBV28; 7 bases are shared with TRBD1. There are 15 residues in the CDR3. The V and J ends lost 6 bases and 3 bases, in that order; junction bases with no gene match: 8. Germline V gives CDR1 MDHEN, CDR2 SYDVKM. CDR3 residues: CASRGGAGDNQPQHF. The CDR3 DNA follows: TGTGCCAGCAGAGGGGGCGCAGGGGACAATCAGCCCCAGCATTTT.

CDR3 bases: TGTGCCAGCAGCGACCCAGGGGGCGCCCGGCCCCTCCACTTT. Its translation is CASSDPGGARPLHF. The rearrangement joins TRBV13 to TRBJ1-6; 8 bases are a match to TRBD1. This CDR3 is built from 14 residues. Germline trimming cut 5 bases from V and 13 bases from J; bases unmatched to any gene: 10. CDR1 PRHDT and CDR2 FYEKMQ come from the germline V gene (reference sequence).

The chain couples TRBV7-6 to TRBJ2-5, with a possible D match to TRBD2 (6 bases). V was trimmed by 5 bases and J by 3 bases, leaving 10 bases between them. The CDR3 runs 13 residues. CDR1 and CDR2 (germline): SGHVS, FNYEAQ. CDR3 DNA: TGTGCCAGCAGCCGCGGCGGGGAAGAGACCCAGTACTTC. Its translation: CASSRGGEETQYF. The whole variable domain, filled in from reference TRBV7-6 and TRBJ2-5, reads GAGVSQSPRYKVTKRGQDVALRCDPISGHVSLYWYRQALGQGPEFLTYFNYEAQQDKSGLPNDRFSAERPEGSISTLTIQRTEQRDSAMYRCASSRGGEETQYFGPGTRLLVL.

A single count supports this clone. This chain joins TRBV10-1 and TRBJ1-3; tentative D call: TRBD1 (5 bases). The CDR3 extends over 19 amino acids. Germline CDR1 and CDR2: WNHNN and SYGVQD (reference sequence). Between the trimmed V and J ends, which lost 7 bases and 0 bases, there was a span of 25 bases. The CDR3 DNA reads TGCGCCAGCAAAAAGGAACCGTGGGACTTGTTGGACTCTGGAAACACCATATATTTT. Protein sequence: CASKKEPWDLLDSGNTIYF.